This section outlines one T cell receptor (beta chain) sequence together with its context. Sequencing targeted TCR beta in blood CD8+ and CD4+ T cells. RNA totalling roughly 0.5 to 1 ug underwent reverse transcription with random hexamers. Multiplex PCR with immunoSEQ amplified the TCR beta CDR3 across 54 Vbeta and 13 Jbeta. Via MiXCR, TCRdb re-called the immunoSEQ multiplex PCR reads, giving one row per CDR3 protein. The sample includes about 400,000 distinct CDR3 sequences, 85% to 90% seen only once; the top ten take under 0.15%. The ends lost 0 bases at V and 6 bases at J; junction bases unmatched: 9. The CDR3 is 15 residues long. From germline, CDR1 is DFQATT and CDR2 SNEGSKA (reference sequence). These data are taken from a study of CD8 T cells in Susac syndrome.

V usage is TRBV20-1 and J usage is TRBJ2-3; 7 nucleotides align to TRBD2. The sequencing input was CD8+ T cells from PBMCs. This receptor was identified in a human donor with multiple sclerosis. The CDR3 coding sequence is TGCAGTGCTAGAGATCGGGGAGGGGACCAGGATACGCAGTATTTT. Protein sequence: CSARDRGGDQDTQYF.